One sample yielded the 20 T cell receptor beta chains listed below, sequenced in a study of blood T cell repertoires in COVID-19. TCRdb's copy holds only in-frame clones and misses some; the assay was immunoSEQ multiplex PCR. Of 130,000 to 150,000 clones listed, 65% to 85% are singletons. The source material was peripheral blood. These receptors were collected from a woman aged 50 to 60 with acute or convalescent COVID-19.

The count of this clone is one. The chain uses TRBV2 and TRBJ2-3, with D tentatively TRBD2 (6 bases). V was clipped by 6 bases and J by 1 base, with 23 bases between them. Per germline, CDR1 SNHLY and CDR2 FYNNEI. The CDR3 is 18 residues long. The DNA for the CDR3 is TGTGCCAGCAGATTGAGAAAGGTCGGGGGTACACGCACAGATACGCAGTATTTT. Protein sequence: CASRLRKVGGTRTDTQYF.

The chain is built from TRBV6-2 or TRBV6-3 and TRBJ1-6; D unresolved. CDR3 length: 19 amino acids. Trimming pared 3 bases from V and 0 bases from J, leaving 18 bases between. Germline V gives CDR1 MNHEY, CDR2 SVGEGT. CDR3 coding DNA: TGTGCCAGCAGTTATGAGGTTCAAGGAGGCAGCTCCTATAATTCACCCCTCCACTTT. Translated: CASSYEVQGGSSYNSPLHF.

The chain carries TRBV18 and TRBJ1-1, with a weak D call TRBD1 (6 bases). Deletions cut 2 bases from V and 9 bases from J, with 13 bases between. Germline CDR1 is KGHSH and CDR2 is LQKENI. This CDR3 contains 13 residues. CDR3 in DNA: TGTGCCAGCTCACCAGGGGGCGGGGGTCAAGCTTTCTTT. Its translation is CASSPGGGGQAFF.

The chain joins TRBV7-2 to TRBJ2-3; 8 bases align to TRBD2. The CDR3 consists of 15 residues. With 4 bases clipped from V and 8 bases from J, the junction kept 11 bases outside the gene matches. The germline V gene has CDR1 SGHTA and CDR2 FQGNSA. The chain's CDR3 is CASSSPRGGPRTQYF. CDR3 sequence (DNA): TGTGCCAGCAGCTCGCCCCGGGGGGGACCCCGTACGCAGTATTTT.

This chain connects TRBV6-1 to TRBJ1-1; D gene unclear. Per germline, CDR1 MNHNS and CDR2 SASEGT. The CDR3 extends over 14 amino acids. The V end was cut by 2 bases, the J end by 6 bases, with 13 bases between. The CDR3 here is CASSEPNLNAEAFF. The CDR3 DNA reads TGTGCCAGCAGTGAACCCAACCTAAACGCTGAAGCTTTCTTT.

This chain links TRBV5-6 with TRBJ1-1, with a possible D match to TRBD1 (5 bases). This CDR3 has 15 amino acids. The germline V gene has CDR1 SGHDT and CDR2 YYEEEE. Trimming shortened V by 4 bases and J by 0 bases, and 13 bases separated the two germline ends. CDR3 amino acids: CASSPGMGLNTEAFF. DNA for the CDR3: TGTGCCAGCAGCCCAGGAATGGGGCTGAACACTGAAGCTTTCTTT.

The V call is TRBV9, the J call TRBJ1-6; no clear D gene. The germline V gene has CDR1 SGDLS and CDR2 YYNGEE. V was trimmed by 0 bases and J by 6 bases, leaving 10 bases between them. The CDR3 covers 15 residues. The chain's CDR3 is CASSVESGINSPLHF. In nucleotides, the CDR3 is TGTGCCAGCAGCGTAGAAAGTGGCATTAATTCACCCCTCCACTTT. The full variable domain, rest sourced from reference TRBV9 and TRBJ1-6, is DSGVTQTPKHLITATGQRVTLRCSPRSGDLSVYWYQQSLDQGLQFLIQYYNGEERAKGNILERFSAQQFPDLHSELNLSSLELGDSALYFCASSVESGINSPLHFGNGTRLTVT.

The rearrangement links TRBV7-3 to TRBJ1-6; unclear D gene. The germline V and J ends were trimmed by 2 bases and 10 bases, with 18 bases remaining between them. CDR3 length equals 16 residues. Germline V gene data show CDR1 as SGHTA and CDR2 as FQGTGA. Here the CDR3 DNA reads TGTGCCAGCAGCTTATCTGTTTCGGGGAAGGGATCACCCCTCCACTTT. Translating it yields CASSLSVSGKGSPLHF.

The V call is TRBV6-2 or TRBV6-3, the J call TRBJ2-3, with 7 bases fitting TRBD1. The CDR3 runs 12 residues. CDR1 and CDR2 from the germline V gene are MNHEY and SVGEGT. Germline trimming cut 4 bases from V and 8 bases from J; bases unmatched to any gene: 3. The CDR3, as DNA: TGTGCCAGCAGTTTTTACAGGGGTACGCAGTATTTT. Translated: CASSFYRGTQYF.

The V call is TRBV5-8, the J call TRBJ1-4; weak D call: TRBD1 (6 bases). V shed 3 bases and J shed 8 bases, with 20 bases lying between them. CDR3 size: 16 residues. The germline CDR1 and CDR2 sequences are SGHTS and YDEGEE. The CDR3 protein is CASSSRWGGLEEKLFF. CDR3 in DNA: TGTGCCAGCAGCTCCCGCTGGGGGGGCCTTGAAGAAAAACTGTTTTTT. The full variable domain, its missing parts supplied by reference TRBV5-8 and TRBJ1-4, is EAGVTQSPTHLIKTRGQQATLRCSPISGHTSVYWYQQALGLGLQFLLWYDEGEERNRGNFPPRFSGRQFPNYSSELNVNALELEDSALYLCASSSRWGGLEEKLFFGSGTQLSVL.

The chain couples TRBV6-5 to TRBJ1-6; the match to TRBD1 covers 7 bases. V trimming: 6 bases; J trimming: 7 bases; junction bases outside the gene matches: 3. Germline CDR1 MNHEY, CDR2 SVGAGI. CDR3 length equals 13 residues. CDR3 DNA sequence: TGTGCCAGCAGGGGCAGGGGGAATTCACCCCTCCACTTT. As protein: CASRGRGNSPLHF.

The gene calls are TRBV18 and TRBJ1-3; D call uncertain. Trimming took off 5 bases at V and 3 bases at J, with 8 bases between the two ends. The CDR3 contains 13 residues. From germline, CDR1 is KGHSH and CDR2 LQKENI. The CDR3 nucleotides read TGTGCCAGCTCATGGGAGTTTGGAAACACCATATATTTT. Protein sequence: CASSWEFGNTIYF.

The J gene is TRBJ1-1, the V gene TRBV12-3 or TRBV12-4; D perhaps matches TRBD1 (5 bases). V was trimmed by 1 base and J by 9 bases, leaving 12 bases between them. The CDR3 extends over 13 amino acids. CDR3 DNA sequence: TGTGCCAGCAGTTTAGGATGGGAGGGGCAAGCTTTCTTT. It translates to CASSLGWEGQAFF.

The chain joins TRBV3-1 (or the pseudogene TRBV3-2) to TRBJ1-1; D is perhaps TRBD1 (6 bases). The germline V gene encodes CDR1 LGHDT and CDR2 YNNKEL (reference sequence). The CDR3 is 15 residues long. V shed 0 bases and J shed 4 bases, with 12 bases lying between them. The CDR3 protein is CASSQEGGAGTEAFF. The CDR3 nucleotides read TGTGCCAGCAGCCAAGAGGGGGGGGCGGGCACTGAAGCTTTCTTT.

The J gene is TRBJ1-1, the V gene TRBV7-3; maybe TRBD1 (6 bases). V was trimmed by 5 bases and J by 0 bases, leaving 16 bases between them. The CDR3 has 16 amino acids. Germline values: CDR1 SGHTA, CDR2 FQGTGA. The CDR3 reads CASSPNHREMNTEAFF. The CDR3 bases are TGTGCCAGCAGCCCGAACCACAGGGAGATGAACACTGAAGCTTTCTTT.

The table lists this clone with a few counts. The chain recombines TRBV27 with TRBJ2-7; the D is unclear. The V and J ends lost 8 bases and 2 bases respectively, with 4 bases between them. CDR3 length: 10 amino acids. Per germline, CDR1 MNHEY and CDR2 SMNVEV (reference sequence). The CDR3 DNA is TGTGCCAGCGGGCCCTACGAGCAGTACTTC. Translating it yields CASGPYEQYF.

This CDR3 reads CARQGGLDNEQFF. The CDR3 coding sequence is TGTGCCAGACAGGGTGGGTTGGACAATGAGCAGTTCTTC. This chain uses TRBV2 with TRBJ2-1; D perhaps matches TRBD1 (6 bases). The germline gives CDR1 SNHLY, CDR2 FYNNEI. This CDR3 has 13 residues. Trimming pared 9 bases from V and 5 bases from J, leaving 14 bases between.

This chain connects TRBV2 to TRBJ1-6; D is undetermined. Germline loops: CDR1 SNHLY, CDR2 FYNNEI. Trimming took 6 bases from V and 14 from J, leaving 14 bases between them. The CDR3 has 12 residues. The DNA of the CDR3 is TGTGCCAGCAGACGGGAACTTCAGACCCTCCACTTT. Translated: CASRRELQTLHF.

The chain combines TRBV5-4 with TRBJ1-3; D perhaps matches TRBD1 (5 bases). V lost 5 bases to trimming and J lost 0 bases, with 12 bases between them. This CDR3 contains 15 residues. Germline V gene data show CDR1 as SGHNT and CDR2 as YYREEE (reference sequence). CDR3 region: CASSRWGGSGNTIYF. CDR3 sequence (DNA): TGTGCCAGCAGTCGCTGGGGGGGCTCTGGAAACACCATATATTTT.

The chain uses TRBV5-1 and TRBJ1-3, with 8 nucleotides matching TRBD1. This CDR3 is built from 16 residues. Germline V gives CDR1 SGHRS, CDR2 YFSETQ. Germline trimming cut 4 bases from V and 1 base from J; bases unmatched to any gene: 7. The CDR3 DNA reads TGCGCCAGCAGCCGACAGGGGCTTACGTCTGGAAACACCATATATTTT. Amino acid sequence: CASSRQGLTSGNTIYF. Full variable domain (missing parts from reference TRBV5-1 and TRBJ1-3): KAGVTQTPRYLIKTRGQQVTLSCSPISGHRSVSWYQQTPGQGLQFLFEYFSETQRNKGNFPGRFSGRQFSNSRSEMNVSTLELGDSALYLCASSRQGLTSGNTIYFGEGSWLTVV.